This T cell receptor (beta chain) was identified during a study of CXCR3-negative and CXCR3-positive naive CD8 T cells. The study's findings and limits: CXCR3-expressing naive cells carried TRB CDR3s more hydrophobic than those of CXCR3-negative naive cells.

With UMI labels, 5' RACE was used to prepare the TRB cDNA libraries. TCRdb processed the 5' RACE reads again and assigns one entry to each CDR3 protein, with no DNA. This sample's clone table lists around 88,000 distinct CDR3 sequences. On this clonotype itself: Its antigen is still unknown.

The sequencing sample was made of naive CXCR3+ CD8+ T cells from blood. Subset described: CD45RO-CCR7+CD27+CD95- naive CD8+ T cells expressing CXCR3 (TNR3+). The origin of this receptor is a human donor in good health. Some clones in this sample may be carry-over from other donors' samples.

The CDR3 sequence: CATSRPRQGPHSGANVLTF. The rearrangement joins TRBV15 to TRBJ2-6; the TCRdb call, TRBD1, lacks DNA for checking. From germline, CDR1 is LNHNV and CDR2 YYDKDF (reference sequence). The CDR3 length is 19 residues.